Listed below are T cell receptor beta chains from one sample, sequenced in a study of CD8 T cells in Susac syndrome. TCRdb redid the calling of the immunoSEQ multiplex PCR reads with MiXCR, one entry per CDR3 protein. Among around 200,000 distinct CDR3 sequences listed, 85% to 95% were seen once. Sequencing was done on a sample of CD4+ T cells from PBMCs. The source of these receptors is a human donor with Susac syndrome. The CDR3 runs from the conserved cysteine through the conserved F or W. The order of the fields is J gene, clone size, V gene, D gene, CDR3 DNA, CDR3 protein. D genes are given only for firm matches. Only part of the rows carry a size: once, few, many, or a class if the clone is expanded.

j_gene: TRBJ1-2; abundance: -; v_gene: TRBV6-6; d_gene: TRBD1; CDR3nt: TGTGCCAGCACCGACTTACTTGACAGGGATGGCTACACCTTC; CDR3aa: CASTDLLDRDGYTF
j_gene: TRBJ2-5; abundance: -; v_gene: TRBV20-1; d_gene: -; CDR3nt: TGCAGTGCTAGAGATCTGATGAACGGACAAGAGACCCAGTACTTC; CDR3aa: CSARDLMNGQETQYF
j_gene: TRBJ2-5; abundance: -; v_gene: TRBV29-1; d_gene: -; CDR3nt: TGCAGCGTTGGCCCAGCGGCACAAGAGACCCAGTACTTC; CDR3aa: CSVGPAAQETQYF
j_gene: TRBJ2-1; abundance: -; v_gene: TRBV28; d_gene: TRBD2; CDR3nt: TGTGCCAGCGACGGGACTAGTCATTTCTTC; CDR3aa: CASDGTSHFF
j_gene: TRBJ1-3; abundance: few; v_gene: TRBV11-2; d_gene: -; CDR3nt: TGTGCCAGCAGCCCTCGTAGAGGTGGAAACACCATATATTTT; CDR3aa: CASSPRRGGNTIYF
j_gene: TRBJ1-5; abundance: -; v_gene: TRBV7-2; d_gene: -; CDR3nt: TGTGCCAGCAGCTTATCTGGGGAGTTAGGACAGCCCCAGCATTTT; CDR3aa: CASSLSGELGQPQHF
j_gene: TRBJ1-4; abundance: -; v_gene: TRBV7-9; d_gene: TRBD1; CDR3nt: TGTGCCAGCAGCTCCGACCGGGACAGCCGCTCGGTGGGAAAACTGTTTTTT; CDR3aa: CASSSDRDSRSVGKLFF
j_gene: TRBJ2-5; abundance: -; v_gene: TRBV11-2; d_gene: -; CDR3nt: TGTGCCAGCAGCCTGCGGGTGACCCAGTACTTC; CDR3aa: CASSLRVTQYF
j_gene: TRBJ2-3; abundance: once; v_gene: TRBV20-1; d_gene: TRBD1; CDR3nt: TGCAGTGCAGGACAGGGAGCAACAGATACGCAGTATTTT; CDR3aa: CSAGQGATDTQYF
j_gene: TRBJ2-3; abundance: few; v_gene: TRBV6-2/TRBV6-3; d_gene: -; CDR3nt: TGTGCCAGCAGTTACTCGAGGGATACGCAGTATTTT; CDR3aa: CASSYSRDTQYF
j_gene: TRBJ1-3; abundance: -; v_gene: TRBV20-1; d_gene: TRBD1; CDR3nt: TGCAGTGCTAGACCGGGACAGGGGACAAACACCATATATTTT; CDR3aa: CSARPGQGTNTIYF
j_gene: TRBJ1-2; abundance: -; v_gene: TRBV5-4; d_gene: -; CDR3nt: TGTGCCAGCAGCTCCGAGGGGACCTACGGCTACACCTTC; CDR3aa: CASSSEGTYGYTF
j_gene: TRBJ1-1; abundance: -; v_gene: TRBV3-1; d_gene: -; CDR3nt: TGTGCCAGCAGCCCGTGGGCGACGAACACTGAAGCTTTCTTT; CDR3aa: CASSPWATNTEAFF
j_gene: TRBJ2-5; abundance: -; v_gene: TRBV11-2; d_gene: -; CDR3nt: TGTGCCAGCAGCCGAGCCCCTGGGGAGACCCAGTACTTC; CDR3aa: CASSRAPGETQYF
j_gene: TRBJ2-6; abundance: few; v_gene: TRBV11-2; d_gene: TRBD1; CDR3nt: TGTGCCAGCAGGGGGCCGGGACAGCTAAACTCTGGGGCCAACGTCCTGACTTTC; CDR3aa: CASRGPGQLNSGANVLTF
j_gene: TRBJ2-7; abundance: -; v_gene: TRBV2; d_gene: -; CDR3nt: TGTGCCAGCAGGGGGTGGGGCACCTACGAGCAGTACTTC; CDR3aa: CASRGWGTYEQYF
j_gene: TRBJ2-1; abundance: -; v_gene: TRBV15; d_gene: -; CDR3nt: TGTGCCACCAGCAGAGAGGGGCAGGGCCCCTACAATGAGCAGTTCTTC; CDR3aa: CATSREGQGPYNEQFF
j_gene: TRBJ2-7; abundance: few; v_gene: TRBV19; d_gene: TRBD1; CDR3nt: TGTGCCAGTAGACCGACAGGGTCTTACGAGCAGTACTTC; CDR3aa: CASRPTGSYEQYF
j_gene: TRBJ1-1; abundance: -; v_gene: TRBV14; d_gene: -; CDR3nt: TGTGCCAGCAGCCCCCCGACAGGAAGGAACACTGAAGCTTTCTTT; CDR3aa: CASSPPTGRNTEAFF
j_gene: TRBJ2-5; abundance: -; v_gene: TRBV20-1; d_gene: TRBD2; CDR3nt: TGCAGTGGACTAGCGGGGGAGCTACAAGAGACCCAGTACTTC; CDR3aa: CSGLAGELQETQYF
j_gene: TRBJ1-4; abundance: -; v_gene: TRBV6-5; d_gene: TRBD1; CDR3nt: TGTGCCAGCAGTTGGGACAGCCCCTATGAAAAACTGTTTTTT; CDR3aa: CASSWDSPYEKLFF
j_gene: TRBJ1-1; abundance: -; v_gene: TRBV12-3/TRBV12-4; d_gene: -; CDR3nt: TGTGCCAGCAGTCCCGATCCGAACACTGAAGCTTTCTTT; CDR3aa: CASSPDPNTEAFF
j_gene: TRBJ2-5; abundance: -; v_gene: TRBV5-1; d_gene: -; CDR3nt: TGCGCCAGCAGCCCAACGGCGACAGGTCAAGGAGAGACCCAGTACTTC; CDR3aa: CASSPTATGQGETQYF
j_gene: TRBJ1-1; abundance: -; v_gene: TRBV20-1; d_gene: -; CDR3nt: TGCAGTCCAGAAGGAGGACTCGAAGCTTTCTTT; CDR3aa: CSPEGGLEAFF
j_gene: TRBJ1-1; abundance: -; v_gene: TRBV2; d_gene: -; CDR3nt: TGTGCCAGCAGTGCGGGAGAAGAAATAACTGAAGCTTTCTTT; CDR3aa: CASSAGEEITEAFF
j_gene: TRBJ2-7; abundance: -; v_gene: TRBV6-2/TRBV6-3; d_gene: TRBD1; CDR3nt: TGTGCCAGCACCCAGACAGGGAAGGACTACGAGCAGTACTTC; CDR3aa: CASTQTGKDYEQYF
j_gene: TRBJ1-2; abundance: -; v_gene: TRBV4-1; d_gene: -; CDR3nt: TGCGCCAGCAGCCAAGTTGCCAGGGAGAGGTATGGCTACACCTTC; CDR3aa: CASSQVARERYGYTF
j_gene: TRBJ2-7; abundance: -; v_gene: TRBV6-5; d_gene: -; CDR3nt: TGTGCCAGCAAAGTGACGGGGCGGGAAAGGGACGAGCAGTACTTC; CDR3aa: CASKVTGRERDEQYF
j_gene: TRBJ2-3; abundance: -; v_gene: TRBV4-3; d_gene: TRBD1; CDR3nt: TGCGCCAGCAGCCGGCGACAGGGGGCAGATACGCAGTATTTT; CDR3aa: CASSRRQGADTQYF
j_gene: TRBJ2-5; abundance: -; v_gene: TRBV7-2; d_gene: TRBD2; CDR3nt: TGTGCCAGCAGCTTAGGGCCAGCGGGAGGCCAAGAGACCCAGTACTTC; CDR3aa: CASSLGPAGGQETQYF
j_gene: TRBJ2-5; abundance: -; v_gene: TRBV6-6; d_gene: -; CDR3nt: TGTGCCAGCAGCTCGGCCACCTTAGCGGAGGGGGAGACCCAGTACTTC; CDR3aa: CASSSATLAEGETQYF
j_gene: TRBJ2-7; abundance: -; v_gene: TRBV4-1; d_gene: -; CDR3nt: TGCGCCAGCAGCCAAGAATCGGGCCGTATTGGCAGGAGGCACGAGCAGTACTTC; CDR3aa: CASSQESGRIGRRHEQYF
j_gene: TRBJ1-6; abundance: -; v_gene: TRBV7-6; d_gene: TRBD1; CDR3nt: TGTGCCAGCAGCTCCACAGGGGGGAATTCACCCCTCCACTTT; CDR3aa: CASSSTGGNSPLHF
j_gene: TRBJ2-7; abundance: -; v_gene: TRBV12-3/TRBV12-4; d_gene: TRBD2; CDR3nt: TGTGCCAGCAGTTTGAATCTAGCGGGAGGGATCGAGCAGTACTTC; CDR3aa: CASSLNLAGGIEQYF
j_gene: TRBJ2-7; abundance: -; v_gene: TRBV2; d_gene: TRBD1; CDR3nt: TGTGCCAGCAGTGTTGGGACAGCAGCCTACGAGCAGTACTTC; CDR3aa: CASSVGTAAYEQYF
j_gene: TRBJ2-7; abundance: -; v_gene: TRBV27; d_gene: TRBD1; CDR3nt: TGTGCCAGCAAGAGGACAGGGACAAGGGGTTCCTACGAGCAGTACTTC; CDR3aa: CASKRTGTRGSYEQYF
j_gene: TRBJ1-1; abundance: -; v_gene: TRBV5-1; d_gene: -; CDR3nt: TGCGCCAGCAGCTTGGAAAGGGTTGGCACTGAAGCTTTCTTT; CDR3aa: CASSLERVGTEAFF
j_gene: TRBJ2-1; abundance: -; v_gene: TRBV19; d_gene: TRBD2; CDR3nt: TGTGCCAGTAGTATAGTAGGCGGGAGGGGAAATCATGAGCAGTTCTTC; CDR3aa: CASSIVGGRGNHEQFF
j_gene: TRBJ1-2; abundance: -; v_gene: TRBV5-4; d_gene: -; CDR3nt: TGTGCCAGCAGCTGGGACGGCTATGGCTACACCTTC; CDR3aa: CASSWDGYGYTF
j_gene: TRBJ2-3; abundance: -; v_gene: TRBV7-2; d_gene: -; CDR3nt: TGTGCCAGCAGCTTAGGTCTATTAACAGATACGCAGTATTTT; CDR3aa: CASSLGLLTDTQYF
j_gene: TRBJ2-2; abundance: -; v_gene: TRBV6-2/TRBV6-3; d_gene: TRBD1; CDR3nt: TGTGCCAGCAGACGGGACAGGACCACCGGGGAGCTGTTTTTT; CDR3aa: CASRRDRTTGELFF
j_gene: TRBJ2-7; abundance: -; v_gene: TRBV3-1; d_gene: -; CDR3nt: TGTGCCAGCAGCCAAGATTTCGCAGGGGCCACCTACGAGCAGTACTTC; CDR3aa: CASSQDFAGATYEQYF
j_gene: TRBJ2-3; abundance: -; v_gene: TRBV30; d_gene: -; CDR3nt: TGTGCCTGGAGTACCTCGTTCGGAGATACGCAGTATTTT; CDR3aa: CAWSTSFGDTQYF
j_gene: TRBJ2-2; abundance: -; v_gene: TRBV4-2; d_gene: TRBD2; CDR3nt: TGTGCCAGCAGCCAAGATCCGAGGCCGAGGGAGGGGAACACCGGGGAGCTGTTTTTT; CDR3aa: CASSQDPRPREGNTGELFF
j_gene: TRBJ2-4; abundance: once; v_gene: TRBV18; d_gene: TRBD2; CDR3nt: TGTGCCAGCTCACCAACTAGCGGAAACATTCAGTACTTC; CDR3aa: CASSPTSGNIQYF
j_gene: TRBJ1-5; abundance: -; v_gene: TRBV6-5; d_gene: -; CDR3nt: TGTGCCAGCAGTTACTCACGAGATCAGCCCCAGCATTTT; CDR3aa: CASSYSRDQPQHF
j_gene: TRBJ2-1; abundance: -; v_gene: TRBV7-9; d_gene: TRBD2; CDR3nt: TGTGCCAGCGGACTAGCGGGAGGGCCCGGGCGTGAGCAGTTCTTC; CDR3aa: CASGLAGGPGREQFF
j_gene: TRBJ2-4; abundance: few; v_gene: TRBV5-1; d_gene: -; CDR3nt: TGCGCCAGCAGCTTGGGTGGGCCGGCCAAAAACATTCAGTACTTC; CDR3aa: CASSLGGPAKNIQYF